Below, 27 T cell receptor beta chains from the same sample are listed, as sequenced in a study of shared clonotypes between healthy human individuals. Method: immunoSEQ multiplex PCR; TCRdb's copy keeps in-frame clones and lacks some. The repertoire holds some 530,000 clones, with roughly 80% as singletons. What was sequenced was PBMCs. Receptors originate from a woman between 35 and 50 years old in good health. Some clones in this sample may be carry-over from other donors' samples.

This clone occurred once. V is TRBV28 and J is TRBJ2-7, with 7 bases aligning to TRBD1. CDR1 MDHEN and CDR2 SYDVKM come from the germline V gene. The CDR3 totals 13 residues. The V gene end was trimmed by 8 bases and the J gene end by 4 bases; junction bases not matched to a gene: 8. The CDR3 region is CASEEGARYEQYF. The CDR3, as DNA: TGTGCCAGCGAAGAGGGGGCGAGGTACGAGCAGTACTTC.

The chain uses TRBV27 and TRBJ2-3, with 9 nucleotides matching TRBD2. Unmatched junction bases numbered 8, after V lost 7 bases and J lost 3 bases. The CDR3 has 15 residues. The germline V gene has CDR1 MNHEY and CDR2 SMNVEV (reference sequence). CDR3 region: CASTGLAGVTDTQYF. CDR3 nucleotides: TGTGCCAGCACGGGATTAGCGGGAGTAACAGATACGCAGTATTTT.

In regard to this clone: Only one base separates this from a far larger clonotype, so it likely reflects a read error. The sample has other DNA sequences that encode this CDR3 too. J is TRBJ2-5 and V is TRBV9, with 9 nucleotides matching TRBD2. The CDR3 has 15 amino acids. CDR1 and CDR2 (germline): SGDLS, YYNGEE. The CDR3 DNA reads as TGTGCTAGCAGCGTAGGCGGGAGGGATGTAGAGACCCAGTACTTC. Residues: CASSVGGRDVETQYF.

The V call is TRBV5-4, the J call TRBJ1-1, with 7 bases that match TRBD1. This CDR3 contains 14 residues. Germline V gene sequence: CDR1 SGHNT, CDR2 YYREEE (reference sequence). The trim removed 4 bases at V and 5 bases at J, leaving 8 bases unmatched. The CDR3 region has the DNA TGTGCCAGCAGCCTGCCCACAGGGGTAACTGAAGCTTTCTTT. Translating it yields CASSLPTGVTEAFF. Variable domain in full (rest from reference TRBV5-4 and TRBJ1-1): ETGVTQSPTHLIKTRGQQVTLRCSSQSGHNTVSWYQQALGQGPQFIFQYYREEENGRGNFPPRFSGLQFPNYSSELNVNALELDDSALYLCASSLPTGVTEAFFGQGTRLTVV.

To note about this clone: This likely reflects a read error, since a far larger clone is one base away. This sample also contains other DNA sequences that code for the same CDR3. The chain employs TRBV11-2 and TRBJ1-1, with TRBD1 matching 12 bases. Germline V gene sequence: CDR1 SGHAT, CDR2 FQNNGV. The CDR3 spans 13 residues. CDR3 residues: CASSPGQGAGAFF. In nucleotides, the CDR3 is TGTGCTAGCAGCCCGGGACAGGGGGCTGGAGCTTTCTTT.

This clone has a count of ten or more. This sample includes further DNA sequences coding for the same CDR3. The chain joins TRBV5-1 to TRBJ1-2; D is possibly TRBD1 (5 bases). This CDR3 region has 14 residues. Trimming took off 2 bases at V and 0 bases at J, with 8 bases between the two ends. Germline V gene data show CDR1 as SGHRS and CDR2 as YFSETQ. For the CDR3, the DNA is TGCGCCAGCAGCTTACAGGATCCTAACTATGGCTACACCTTC. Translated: CASSLQDPNYGYTF.

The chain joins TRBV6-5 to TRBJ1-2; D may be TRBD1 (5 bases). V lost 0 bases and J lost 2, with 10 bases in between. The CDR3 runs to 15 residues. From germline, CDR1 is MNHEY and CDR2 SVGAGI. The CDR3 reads CASSYSGRLNYGYTF. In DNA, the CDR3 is TGTGCCAGCAGTTACTCGGGACGCCTAAACTATGGCTACACCTTC.

CDR3 sequence: CASSPQLAGAYEQYF. The CDR3, as DNA: TGTGCCAGCAGCCCCCAACTAGCGGGAGCCTACGAGCAGTACTTC. The chain carries TRBV6-6 and TRBJ2-7, with 11 bases that match TRBD2. Trimming cost V 6 bases and J 2 bases; bases outside gene matches: 6. The CDR3 runs to 15 residues. Germline CDR1 MNHNY, CDR2 SVGAGI (reference sequence).

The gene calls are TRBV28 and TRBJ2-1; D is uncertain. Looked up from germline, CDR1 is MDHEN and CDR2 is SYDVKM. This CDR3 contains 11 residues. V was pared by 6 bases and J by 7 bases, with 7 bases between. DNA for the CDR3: TGTGCCAGCAGCACAGTAAATGAGCAGTTCTTC. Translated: CASSTVNEQFF.

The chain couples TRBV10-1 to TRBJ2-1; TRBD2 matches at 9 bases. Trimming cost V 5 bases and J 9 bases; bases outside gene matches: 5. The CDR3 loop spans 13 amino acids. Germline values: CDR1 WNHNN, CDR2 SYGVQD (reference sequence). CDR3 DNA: TGCGCCAGCAGTTTGCGGGAGGGGGCTGAGCAGTTCTTC. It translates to CASSLREGAEQFF.

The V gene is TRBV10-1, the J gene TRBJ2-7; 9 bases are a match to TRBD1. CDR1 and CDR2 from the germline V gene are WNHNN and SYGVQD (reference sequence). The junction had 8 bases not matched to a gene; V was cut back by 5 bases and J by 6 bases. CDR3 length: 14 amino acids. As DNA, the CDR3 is TGCGCCAGCAGTCCTCGAACAGGGGGCGGCGAGCAGTACTTC. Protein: CASSPRTGGGEQYF.

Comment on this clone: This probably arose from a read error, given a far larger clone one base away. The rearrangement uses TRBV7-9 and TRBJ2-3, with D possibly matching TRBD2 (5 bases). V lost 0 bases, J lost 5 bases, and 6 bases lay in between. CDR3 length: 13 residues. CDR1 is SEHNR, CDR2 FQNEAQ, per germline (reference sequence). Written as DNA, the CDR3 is TGTGCCAGCAGCTTAGCGGGAGTAGATACGCAGTATTTT. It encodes CASSLAGVDTQYF.

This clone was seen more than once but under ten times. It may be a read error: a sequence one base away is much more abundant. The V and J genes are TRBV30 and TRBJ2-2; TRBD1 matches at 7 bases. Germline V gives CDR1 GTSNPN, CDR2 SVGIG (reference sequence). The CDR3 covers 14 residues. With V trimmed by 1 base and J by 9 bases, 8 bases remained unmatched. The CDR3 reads CAWSAQGVTWELFF. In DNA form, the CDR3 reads TGTGCCTGGAGTGCTCAGGGGGTGACCTGGGAGCTGTTTTTT.

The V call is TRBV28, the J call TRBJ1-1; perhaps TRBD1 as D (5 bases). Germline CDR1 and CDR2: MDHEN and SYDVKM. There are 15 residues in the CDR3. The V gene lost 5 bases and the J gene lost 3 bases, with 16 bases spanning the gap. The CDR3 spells CASSPPGPRDTEAFF. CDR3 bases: TGTGCCAGCAGTCCCCCGGGACCGAGGGACACTGAAGCTTTCTTT.

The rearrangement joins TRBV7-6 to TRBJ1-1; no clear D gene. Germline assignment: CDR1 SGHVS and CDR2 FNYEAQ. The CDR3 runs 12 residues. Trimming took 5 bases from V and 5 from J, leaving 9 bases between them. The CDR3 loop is CASSRAGTEAFF. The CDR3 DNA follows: TGTGCCAGCAGCCGGGCGGGGACTGAAGCTTTCTTT.

CDR3 in DNA: TGCGCCAGCAGCCAAGATCTGTCAGACAGGACAGATACGCAGTATTTT. It is translated as CASSQDLSDRTDTQYF. The chain joins TRBV4-3 to TRBJ2-3; D possibly corresponds to TRBD1 (6 bases). Germline V gene lookup returns CDR1 LGHNA and CDR2 YSLEER. CDR3 length equals 16 residues. With 0 bases removed from V and 3 bases from J, the gap between germline ends came to 13 bases.

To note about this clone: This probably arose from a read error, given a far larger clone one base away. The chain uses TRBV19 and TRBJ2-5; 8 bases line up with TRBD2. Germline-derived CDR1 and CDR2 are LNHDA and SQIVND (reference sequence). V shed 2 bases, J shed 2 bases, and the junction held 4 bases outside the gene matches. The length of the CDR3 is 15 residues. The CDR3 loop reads CASSISGGRQETQYF. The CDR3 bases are TGTGCCAGTAGTATAAGCGGGGGACGGCAAGAGACCCAGTACTTC.

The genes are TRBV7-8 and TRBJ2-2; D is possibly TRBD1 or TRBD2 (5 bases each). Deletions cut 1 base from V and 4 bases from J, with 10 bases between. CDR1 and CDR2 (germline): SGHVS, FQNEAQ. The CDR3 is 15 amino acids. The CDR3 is CASSLGGAPTGELFF. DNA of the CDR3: TGTGCCAGCAGCTTAGGAGGGGCCCCCACCGGGGAGCTGTTTTTT. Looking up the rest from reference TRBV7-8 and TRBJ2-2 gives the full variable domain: GAGVSQSPRYKVAKRGQDVALRCDPISGHVSLFWYQQALGQGPEFLTYFQNEAQLDKSGLPSDRFFAERPEGSVSTLKIQRTQQEDSAVYLCASSLGGAPTGELFFGEGSRLTVL.

In DNA form, the CDR3 reads TGTGCCAGCAGTTATGCGGGACAGGGGGCCTACGAGCAGTACTTC. Protein product: CASSYAGQGAYEQYF. The chain uses TRBV6-6 and TRBJ2-7; 11 bases fit TRBD1. Germline V gene lookup returns CDR1 MNHNY and CDR2 SVGAGI (reference sequence). This CDR3 region has 15 residues. Unmatched junction bases numbered 3, after V lost 3 bases and J lost 2 bases.

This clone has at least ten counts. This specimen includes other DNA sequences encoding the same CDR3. The CDR3 loop reads CASSLGDRAGGYTF. The DNA for the CDR3 is TGTGCCAGCAGCTTAGGGGACAGGGCCGGTGGCTACACCTTC. This chain joins TRBV5-6 and TRBJ1-2; TRBD1 matches 9 bases. CDR3 length equals 14 residues. J lost 7 bases, V lost 2 bases, and 6 bases had no gene match. Germline values: CDR1 SGHDT, CDR2 YYEEEE.

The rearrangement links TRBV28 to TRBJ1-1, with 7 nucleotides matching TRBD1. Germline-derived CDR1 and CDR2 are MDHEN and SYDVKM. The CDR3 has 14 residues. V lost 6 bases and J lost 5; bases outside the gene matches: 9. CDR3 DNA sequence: TGTGCCAGCAGCCCAGGACAGGTAGAGACTGAAGCTTTCTTT. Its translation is CASSPGQVETEAFF.

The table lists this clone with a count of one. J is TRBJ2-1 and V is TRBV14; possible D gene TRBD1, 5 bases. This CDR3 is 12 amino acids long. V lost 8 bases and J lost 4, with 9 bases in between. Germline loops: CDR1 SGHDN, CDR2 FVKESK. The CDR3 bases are TGTGCCAGCTCTAAGGGGTACAATGAGCAGTTCTTC. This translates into CASSKGYNEQFF.

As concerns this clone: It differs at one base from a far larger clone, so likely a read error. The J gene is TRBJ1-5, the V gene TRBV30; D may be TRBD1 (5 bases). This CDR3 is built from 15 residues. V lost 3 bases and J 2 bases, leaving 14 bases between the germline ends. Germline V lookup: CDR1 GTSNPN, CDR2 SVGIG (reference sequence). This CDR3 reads CAWSPLGLGNQPQHF. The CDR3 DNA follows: TGTGCCTGGAGCCCCTTGGGACTGGGCAATCAGCCCCAGCATTTT.

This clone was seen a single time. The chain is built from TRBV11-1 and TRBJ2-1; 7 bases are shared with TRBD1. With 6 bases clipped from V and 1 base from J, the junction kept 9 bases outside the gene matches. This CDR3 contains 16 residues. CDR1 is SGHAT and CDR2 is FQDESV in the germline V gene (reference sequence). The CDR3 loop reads CASRPTQGLSYNEQFF. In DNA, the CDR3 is TGTGCCAGCAGACCCACACAGGGGCTTTCCTACAATGAGCAGTTCTTC.

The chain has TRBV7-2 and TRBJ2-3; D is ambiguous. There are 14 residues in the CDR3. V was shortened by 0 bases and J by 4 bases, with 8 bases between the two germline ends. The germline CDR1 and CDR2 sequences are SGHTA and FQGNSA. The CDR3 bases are TGTGCCAGCAGCTTAGCCGGGCCCGCAGATACGCAGTATTTT. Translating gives CASSLAGPADTQYF.

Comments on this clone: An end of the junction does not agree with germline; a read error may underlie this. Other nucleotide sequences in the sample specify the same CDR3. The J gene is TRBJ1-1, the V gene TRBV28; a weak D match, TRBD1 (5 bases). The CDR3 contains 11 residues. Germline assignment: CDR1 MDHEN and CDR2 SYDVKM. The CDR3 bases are TGTGCCACCAGTGACAGTATGTGGGCGTTCTTT. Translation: CATSDSMWAFF.

DNA of the CDR3: TGTGCCAGCACCTTGGGGACACAGAGGGCCGGGGAGCTGTTTTTT. This gives the protein CASTLGTQRAGELFF. The rearrangement joins TRBV28 to TRBJ2-2; D possibly corresponds to TRBD1 (6 bases). This CDR3 spans 15 amino acids. With 7 bases removed from V and 6 bases from J, the gap between germline ends came to 18 bases. CDR1 MDHEN and CDR2 SYDVKM come from the germline V gene.